One and the same sample provided the 10 T cell receptor beta chains below, sequenced in a study of blood T cell repertoires in COVID-19. Assay: immunoSEQ multiplex PCR; the TCRdb copy retains only in-frame clones and omits some. This sample has around 120,000 clones, with 55% to 70% found just once. The specimen was peripheral blood. These receptors came from a woman between 65 and 79 years old with acute or convalescent COVID-19.

This sequence joins TRBV12-5 and TRBJ2-2, with 7 bases that match TRBD2. CDR3 length: 14 residues. Germline loops: CDR1 LGHNT, CDR2 FRNRAP. The V and J ends lost 5 bases and 5 bases, in that order; junction bases with no gene match: 5. CDR3 DNA sequence: TGTGCTAGTGGTCCCGGCGGGAGAACCGGGGAGCTGTTTTTT. The encoded protein is CASGPGGRTGELFF. The whole variable domain, remainder taken from reference TRBV12-5 and TRBJ2-2, is DARVTQTPRHKVTEMGQEVTMRCQPILGHNTVFWYRQTMMQGLELLAYFRNRAPLDDSGMPKDRFSAEMPDATLATLKIQPSEPRDSAVYFCASGPGGRTGELFFGEGSRLTVL.

The V call is TRBV27, the J call TRBJ2-6; maybe TRBD2 (5 bases). This CDR3 region has 16 residues. Germline V gene data show CDR1 as MNHEY and CDR2 as SMNVEV (reference sequence). The V and J ends lost 3 bases and 0 bases respectively, with 9 bases between them. CDR3 sequence reads: CASSFAGPSGANVLTF. CDR3 DNA sequence: TGTGCCAGCAGTTTTGCGGGCCCCTCTGGGGCCAACGTCCTGACTTTC.

The CDR3 DNA follows: TGCAGCGTTGAAGTCAGCGGGGGCGTATACGAGCAGTACTTC. This encodes CSVEVSGGVYEQYF. The gene calls are TRBV29-1 and TRBJ2-7; 8 nucleotides line up with TRBD2. Germline CDR1 reads SQVTM; CDR2 reads ANQGSEA. The CDR3 contains 14 residues. The V segment lost 1 base and the J segment 4 bases; nucleotides outside the gene matches: 6.

This chain joins TRBV28 and TRBJ1-5; TRBD1 is a possible D gene (5 bases). V shed 4 bases and J shed 7 bases, with 20 bases lying between them. This CDR3 comprises 16 residues. Germline V gene data show CDR1 as MDHEN and CDR2 as SYDVKM. CDR3 sequence reads: CASSYPGLSHPQPQHF. Written as DNA, the CDR3 is TGTGCCAGCAGTTATCCGGGACTCTCCCATCCCCAGCCCCAGCATTTT.

As DNA, the CDR3 is TGTGCCAGTAGGACTCCGGGACAGGGAATCGTTGGCAATCAGCCCCAGCATTTT. This codes for CASRTPGQGIVGNQPQHF. This chain links TRBV19 with TRBJ1-5, with 9 bases lining up with TRBD1. Unmatched junction bases numbered 14, after V lost 6 bases and J lost 2 bases. CDR1 is LNHDA and CDR2 is SQIVND in the germline V gene (reference sequence). The CDR3 runs 18 residues.

This chain uses TRBV24-1 with TRBJ2-1, with TRBD1 identical over 11 bases. The V and J ends lost 1 base and 6 bases, in that order; junction bases with no gene match: 4. The CDR3 is 16 residues long. Germline CDR1 and CDR2: KGHDR and SFDVKD. The CDR3 sequence is CATSDLRGTGGNEQFF. The CDR3 coding sequence is TGTGCCACCAGTGATTTAAGAGGGACAGGGGGCAATGAGCAGTTCTTC.

A single count supports this clone. The chain carries TRBV11-2 and TRBJ2-7; TRBD2 agrees at 11 bases. V trimming: 4 bases; J trimming: 4 bases; junction bases outside the gene matches: 6. CDR3 length: 15 residues. Germline CDR1 is SGHAT and CDR2 is FQNNGV. The CDR3 loop reads CASSSTSGGGYEQYF. The CDR3 region has the DNA TGTGCCAGCAGCTCCACTAGCGGGGGAGGGTACGAGCAGTACTTC.

This clone is a singleton in its sample. This chain links TRBV4-1 with TRBJ2-3; D perhaps matches TRBD1 (6 bases). Between the trimmed V and J ends, which lost 1 base and 0 bases, there was a span of 11 bases. CDR1 MGHRA and CDR2 YSYEKL come from the germline V gene. This CDR3 has 16 residues. CDR3 coding DNA: TGCGCCAGCAGCCAAGGGCAGGGGCTTAGCACAGATACGCAGTATTTT. It encodes CASSQGQGLSTDTQYF.

V gene TRBV18 combines with J gene TRBJ2-5, with TRBD2 matching over 8 bases. The CDR3 runs 16 residues. The V gene end was trimmed by 3 bases and the J gene end by 1 base; junction bases not matched to a gene: 7. Looked up from germline, CDR1 is KGHSH and CDR2 is LQKENI. CDR3: CASSPPTSGGQETQYF. DNA for the CDR3: TGTGCCAGCTCACCCCCCACTAGCGGCGGCCAAGAGACCCAGTACTTC.

This sequence joins TRBV25-1 and TRBJ2-3, with 11 nucleotides matching TRBD2. Trimming took 1 base from V and 11 from J; bases not matched to a gene: 11. Germline lookup yields CDR1 MGHDK and CDR2 SYGVNS. This CDR3 is built from 16 residues. This CDR3 reads CASSESIAGGPFGQYF. DNA of the CDR3: TGTGCCAGCAGTGAATCGATAGCGGGAGGGCCTTTCGGGCAGTATTTT.